Listed here are 20 T cell receptor beta chains from one sample, sequenced in a study of low-dose radiotherapy and immunotherapy resistance in tumors. Covering alpha and beta chains, TRAV- and TRBV-specific primers were used for the first-strand cDNA. The authors ran around 22 PCR cycles to amplify TCRs with a constant-region primer and V-primer adapter. TCRdb processed the reads anew with MiXCR; each CDR3 protein has one entry. The data contain 85,000 to 100,000 distinct CDR3 sequences, under 9.5% of them singletons. Sample time point: before trial treatment. Sample: PBMCs, taken before treatment. Receptors originate from a male donor with prostate cancer.

The chain recombines TRBV2 with TRBJ2-1, with 12 bases that match TRBD2. Germline CDR1 reads SNHLY; CDR2 reads FYNNEI. The CDR3 is 16 amino acids. J lost 9 bases, V lost 4 bases, and 10 bases had no gene match. The CDR3: CASSARLAGASSEQFF. CDR3 nucleotides: TGTGCCAGCAGTGCCCGACTAGCGGGAGCCAGTAGTGAGCAGTTCTTC.

This clonotype occurred many times. This chain links TRBV27 with TRBJ1-2; no clear D. Trimming pared 0 bases from V and 3 bases from J, leaving 11 bases between. Germline CDR1 MNHEY, CDR2 SMNVEV (reference sequence). The CDR3 extends over 15 amino acids. Here the CDR3 DNA reads TGTGCCAGCAGTTTATCTCAACGTGGTGACTATGGCTACACCTTC. This sequence encodes CASSLSQRGDYGYTF.

The chain uses TRBV20-1 and TRBJ2-5; D not resolved. From germline, CDR1 is DFQATT and CDR2 SNEGSKA (reference sequence). CDR3 length: 12 amino acids. V shed 6 bases and J shed 5 bases, with 13 bases lying between them. This chain's CDR3 is CSAKVGRETQYF. The CDR3 nucleotides read TGCAGTGCGAAGGTGGGCCGGGAGACCCAGTACTTC.

This clonotype has at least ten counts. The chain uses TRBV9 and TRBJ2-3, with TRBD2 matching 10 bases. The junction had 11 bases not matched to a gene; V was cut back by 2 bases and J by 2 bases. Germline V CDR1 and CDR2: SGDLS, YYNGEE. CDR3 length: 18 residues. DNA for the CDR3: TGTGCCAGCAGCGTGAGTCCTGGGAGCGGGAGGGCCACAGATACGCAGTATTTT. This codes for CASSVSPGSGRATDTQYF.

This clonotype was seen ten or more times. The chain recombines TRBV2 with TRBJ2-1; the match to TRBD2 covers 10 bases. This CDR3 is built from 15 residues. The germline V gene has CDR1 SNHLY and CDR2 FYNNEI. V shed 6 bases and J 4 bases; nucleotides not matched to a gene: 6. CDR3 bases: TGTGCCAGCAGGGGAATAGCGGGAGGTTACAATGAGCAGTTCTTC. Protein product: CASRGIAGGYNEQFF.

At least ten counts were recorded for this clonotype. This chain's CDR3 is CASSVGGMNTEAFF. For the CDR3, the DNA is TGTGCCAGCAGCGTGGGGGGGATGAACACTGAAGCTTTCTTT. The chain uses TRBV9 and TRBJ1-1; TRBD1 is a possible D gene (5 bases). This CDR3 comprises 14 residues. Germline V gene sequence: CDR1 SGDLS, CDR2 YYNGEE. The V and J ends lost 2 bases and 0 bases respectively, with 8 bases between them.

This clonotype was found many times. V gene TRBV27 combines with J gene TRBJ2-1; possibly TRBD1 or TRBD2 for D (5 bases each). Germline-derived CDR1 and CDR2 are MNHEY and SMNVEV (reference sequence). V lost 0 bases, J lost 15 bases, and 15 bases lay in between. The CDR3 loop spans 13 amino acids. The CDR3 loop is CASSLSIEGRWFF. CDR3 bases: TGTGCCAGCAGTTTATCGATAGAGGGACGTTGGTTCTTC.

This clonotype was detected ten times or more. The rearrangement uses TRBV4-1 and TRBJ2-7; D may match TRBD1 or TRBD2 (5 bases each). Between the trimmed V and J ends, which lost 6 bases and 1 base, there was a span of 19 bases. The CDR3 sequence is 16 residues long. Per germline, CDR1 MGHRA and CDR2 YSYEKL. The CDR3 nucleotides read TGCGCCAGCAGTCGGGAAGGGACGGAAGGTTCCTACGAGCAGTACTTC. Its translation: CASSREGTEGSYEQYF.

The chain has TRBV6-2 or TRBV6-3 and TRBJ2-7; 12 nucleotides line up with TRBD2. This CDR3 contains 15 residues. Per the germline V gene, CDR1 is MNHEY and CDR2 is SVGEGT. V gave up 5 bases and J gave up 2 bases; unmatched junction bases: 4. In DNA form, the CDR3 reads TGTGCCAGCAGTGGACTAGCGGGATCCGCCTACGAGCAGTACTTC. Encoded protein: CASSGLAGSAYEQYF.

This clonotype was picked up many times. The V call is TRBV5-1, the J call TRBJ2-1; 12 bases agree with TRBD2. V dropped 3 bases and J dropped 6; count of bases not matched to a gene: 10. Germline CDR1 reads SGHRS; CDR2 reads YFSETQ. The length of the CDR3 is 17 residues. This chain's CDR3 is CASSSQPGLAGVNEQFF. CDR3 DNA: TGCGCCAGCAGCTCACAACCGGGACTAGCGGGTGTCAATGAGCAGTTCTTC. The full variable domain, with the rest looked up from reference TRBV5-1 and TRBJ2-1, is KAGVTQTPRYLIKTRGQQVTLSCSPISGHRSVSWYQQTPGQGLQFLFEYFSETQRNKGNFPGRFSGRQFSNSRSEMNVSTLELGDSALYLCASSSQPGLAGVNEQFFGPGTRLTVL.

This clonotype has a count of ten or more. The CDR3 is CAWNVAVRFF. CDR3 coding DNA: TGTGCCTGGAATGTAGCGGTGAGGTTCTTC. This chain joins TRBV30 and TRBJ2-1; D might be TRBD2 (6 bases). Germline CDR1 reads GTSNPN; CDR2 reads SVGIG (reference sequence). The CDR3 is made up of 10 amino acids. V lost 4 bases to trimming and J lost 15 bases, with 13 bases between them.

This clonotype turned up a few times. This sequence is one base from a far larger clone and is likely a read error. Because it lacks the conserved phenylalanine or tryptophan at the end, this CDR3 is likely a read error. V is TRBV5-3 and J is TRBJ1-2, with a possible D match to TRBD1 (6 bases). TRBV5-3 is known as an ORF, though its function is uncertain. CDR3 size: 14 residues. The CDR3 reads CASSLEQGRYGYTV. The CDR3 DNA reads as TGTGCCAGCAGCTTGGAACAGGGACGCTATGGCTACACCGTC.

The table lists this clonotype with many counts. This chain links TRBV19 with TRBJ2-3; TRBD2 agrees at 8 bases. The CDR3 runs 14 residues. Trimming removed 7 bases from V and 1 base from J; junction bases left unmatched: 4. Germline V gene sequence: CDR1 LNHDA, CDR2 SQIVND (reference sequence). CDR3 amino acids: CASKSGSRTDTQYF. The CDR3 coding sequence is TGTGCCAGTAAGAGCGGGAGCCGCACAGATACGCAGTATTTT.

This clonotype was seen at least ten times. The V call is TRBV6-2 or TRBV6-3, the J call TRBJ2-2, with 7 bases lining up with TRBD2. CDR1 is MNHEY, CDR2 SVGEGT, per germline. This CDR3 contains 13 residues. V dropped 2 bases and J dropped 6; count of bases not matched to a gene: 0. CDR3 loop: CASSYAGAGELFF. CDR3 DNA: TGTGCCAGCAGTTACGCGGGAGCCGGGGAGCTGTTTTTT.

At least ten counts were recorded for this clonotype. The chain is built from TRBV2 and TRBJ1-1; 7 bases fit TRBD1. This CDR3 has 15 amino acids. The V gene's germline CDR1 is SNHLY and CDR2 FYNNEI. After removal of 7 bases from V and 3 bases from J, the junction contained 11 bases not matched to a gene. CDR3 sequence (DNA): TGTGCCAGCATCAATCCGGGACAGTATTACACTGAAGCTTTCTTT. Its translation: CASINPGQYYTEAFF.

This clonotype occurred many times. The chain uses TRBV10-3 and TRBJ2-5, with D possibly matching TRBD1 (5 bases). The CDR3 covers 13 residues. Trimming took 9 bases from V and 5 from J, leaving 16 bases between them. Germline values: CDR1 ENHRY, CDR2 SYGVKD. The CDR3 DNA reads as TGTGCCATTTCGCAGGGTTTAGGCGAGACCCAGTACTTC. This gives the protein CAISQGLGETQYF.

This clonotype has a count of ten or more. The chain has TRBV3-1 and TRBJ2-1; 13 bases are shared with TRBD2. V shed 9 bases and J 8 bases; nucleotides not matched to a gene: 4. Germline V lookup: CDR1 LGHDT, CDR2 YNNKEL (reference sequence). This CDR3 comprises 13 residues. The CDR3 DNA is TGTGCCAGACTAGCGGGGGGGCGGTATGAGCAGTTCTTC. It encodes CARLAGGRYEQFF.

This clonotype occurred many times. The chain joins TRBV19 to TRBJ1-5, with D uncertain. The length of the CDR3 is 14 residues. V lost 3 bases and J 4 bases, leaving 10 bases between the germline ends. Germline loops: CDR1 LNHDA, CDR2 SQIVND (reference sequence). For the CDR3, the DNA is TGTGCCAGTAGTATCTCCCCCGGGAATCAGCCCCAGCATTTT. Protein: CASSISPGNQPQHF.

In this sample, this clonotype turned up many times. This chain uses TRBV29-1 with TRBJ2-2, with D perhaps matching TRBD1 (5 bases). Trimming pared 4 bases from V and 4 bases from J, leaving 16 bases between. The V gene's germline CDR1 is SQVTM and CDR2 ANQGSEA. This CDR3 is built from 15 residues. CDR3 amino acids: CSVGVGQGSTGELFF. The CDR3 region has the DNA TGCAGCGTTGGGGTTGGGCAGGGTAGCACCGGGGAGCTGTTTTTT.

This clonotype has a count of ten or more. The J gene is TRBJ2-4, the V gene TRBV7-3; unclear D gene. CDR3 length: 13 amino acids. V lost 5 bases, J lost 5 bases, and 10 bases lay in between. Germline CDR1 is SGHTA and CDR2 is FQGTGA. Here the CDR3 reads CASSPAPENIQYF. In DNA, the CDR3 is TGTGCCAGCAGCCCAGCCCCCGAAAACATTCAGTACTTC.